The 8 T cell receptor beta chains reported below all come from one sample, sequenced in a study of neurological immune-mediated disorders. Documented time point: longitudinal time-point 1 (baseline). TCRdb fed the 5' RACE reads into MiXCR, producing one record per CDR3 protein. The table has tens of thousands of distinct CDR3 sequences, 12% to 15% seen once. Sequenced input: PBMCs. Source of these receptors: a female donor with HTLV-1-associated myelopathy (HAM/TSP).

The table lists this clonotype with many counts. The V and J genes are TRBV28 and TRBJ2-2, with a weak D call TRBD2 (7 bases). The germline CDR1 and CDR2 sequences are MDHEN and SYDVKM. CDR3 size: 14 residues. Trimming shortened V by 6 bases and J by 8 bases, and 16 bases separated the two germline ends. CDR3 coding DNA: TGTGCCAGCAGACAACCGGGGGGCGTAGGGGAGCTGTTTTTT. This sequence encodes CASRQPGGVGELFF.

The table lists this clonotype with many counts. The chain links TRBV5-6 to TRBJ1-5; TRBD1 matches 7 bases. V lost 1 base, J lost 2 bases, and 0 bases stayed unmatched. The CDR3 is made up of 14 amino acids. Germline CDR1 and CDR2: SGHDT and YYEEEE. The CDR3, as DNA: TGTGCCAGCAGCTTGCAGGGGGGCAATCAGCCCCAGCATTTT. It encodes CASSLQGGNQPQHF.

This clonotype was recorded many times. The rearrangement links TRBV20-1 to TRBJ2-3; D is perhaps TRBD1 or TRBD2 (5 bases each). Trimming removed 1 base at V and 6 bases at J, with 14 bases between. Germline V gene sequence: CDR1 DFQATT, CDR2 SNEGSKA (reference sequence). This CDR3 spans 14 amino acids. The CDR3 sequence is CSARVGTSADTQYF. CDR3 nucleotides: TGCAGTGCTAGAGTAGGGACCTCAGCGGATACGCAGTATTTT.

This clonotype was seen many times. V usage is TRBV20-1 and J usage is TRBJ2-5; possibly TRBD2 for D (5 bases). Germline CDR1 is DFQATT and CDR2 is SNEGSKA (reference sequence). This CDR3 spans 15 amino acids. V lost 6 bases and J 2 bases, leaving 19 bases between the germline ends. CDR3 amino acids: CSALRRAARQETQYF. CDR3 coding DNA: TGCAGTGCCCTCCGGCGGGCGGCTCGACAAGAGACCCAGTACTTC.

This clonotype was observed at least ten times. This rearrangement joins TRBV28 to TRBJ2-1, with TRBD1 as a possible D gene (5 bases). Germline CDR1 MDHEN, CDR2 SYDVKM. This CDR3 is 13 amino acids long. Trimming pared 8 bases from V and 0 bases from J, leaving 8 bases between. The CDR3 reads CASAGYSYNEQFF. The CDR3 DNA sequence: TGTGCCAGCGCAGGGTACTCCTACAATGAGCAGTTCTTC.

This clonotype has ten or more counts. The chain recombines TRBV12-3 or TRBV12-4 with TRBJ2-5, with TRBD2 as a possible D gene (6 bases). This CDR3 is 16 amino acids long. V lost 3 bases and J 1 base, leaving 15 bases between the germline ends. The CDR3 spells CASSFRDSGPQETQYF. CDR3 DNA sequence: TGTGCCAGCAGTTTTCGAGATAGCGGACCCCAAGAGACCCAGTACTTC.

This clonotype was seen ten or more times. The chain links TRBV29-1 to TRBJ1-3, with D unclear. The germline V and J ends were trimmed by 6 bases and 2 bases, with 14 bases remaining between them. The CDR3 is 14 residues long. CDR1 and CDR2 from the germline V gene are SQVTM and ANQGSEA. The CDR3 reads CSVGDPAAGNTIYF. Here the CDR3 DNA reads TGCAGCGTCGGAGATCCGGCGGCTGGAAACACCATATATTTT.

The rearrangement links TRBV4-2 to TRBJ1-4, with D maybe TRBD1 (6 bases). The CDR3 consists of 16 residues. Per the germline V gene, CDR1 is LGHNA and CDR2 is YNFKEQ. The germline V and J ends were trimmed by 1 base and 1 base, with 10 bases remaining between them. The DNA of the CDR3 is TGTGCCAGCAGCCAAGTGGCGACAGGAACTAATGAAAAACTGTTTTTT. Translated, it gives CASSQVATGTNEKLFF.